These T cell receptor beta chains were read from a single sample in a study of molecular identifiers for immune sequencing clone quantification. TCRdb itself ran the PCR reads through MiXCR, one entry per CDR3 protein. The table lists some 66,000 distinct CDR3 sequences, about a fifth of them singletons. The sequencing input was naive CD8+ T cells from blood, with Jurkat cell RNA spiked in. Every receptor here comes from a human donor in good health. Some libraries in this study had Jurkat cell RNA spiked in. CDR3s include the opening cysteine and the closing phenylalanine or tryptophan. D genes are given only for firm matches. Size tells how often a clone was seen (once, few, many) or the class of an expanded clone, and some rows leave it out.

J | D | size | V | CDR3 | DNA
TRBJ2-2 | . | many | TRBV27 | CASRPNTGELFF | TGTGCCAGCAGACCGAACACCGGGGAGCTGTTTTTT
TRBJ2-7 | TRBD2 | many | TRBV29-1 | CSVETKATSGSSYEQYF | TGCAGCGTTGAAACGAAAGCGACTAGCGGGAGTTCCTACGAGCAGTACTTC
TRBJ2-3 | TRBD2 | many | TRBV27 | CASSPPRLALMGTDTQYF | TGTGCCAGCAGTCCCCCCCGACTAGCTCTAATGGGCACAGATACGCAGTATTTT
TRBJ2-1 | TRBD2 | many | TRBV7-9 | CASSPGLAGVQEQFF | TGTGCCAGCAGCCCGGGACTAGCGGGAGTCCAGGAGCAGTTCTTC
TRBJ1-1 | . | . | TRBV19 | CASSMGGAAPEAFF | TGTGCCAGTAGTATGGGGGGCGCCGCCCCTGAAGCTTTCTTT
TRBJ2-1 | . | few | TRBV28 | CASSPIQGYEQFF | TGTGCCAGCAGTCCAATACAGGGTTATGAGCAGTTCTTC
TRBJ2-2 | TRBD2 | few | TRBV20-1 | CSARTGTSTFGELFF | TGCAGTGCTAGGACCGGGACTAGCACCTTTGGGGAGCTGTTTTTT
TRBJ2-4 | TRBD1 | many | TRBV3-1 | CASSQDSGQISYIQYF | TGTGCCAGCAGCCAAGATTCGGGACAGATCTCGTACATTCAGTACTTC
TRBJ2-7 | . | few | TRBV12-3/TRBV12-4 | CASSFGSFTYGQYF | TGTGCCAGCAGTTTTGGGTCCTTCACCTACGGGCAGTACTTC
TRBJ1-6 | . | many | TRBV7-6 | CASSGGSNSPLHF | TGTGCCAGCAGCGGTGGGTCGAATTCACCCCTCCACTTT
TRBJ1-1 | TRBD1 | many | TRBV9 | CASSVVQGAVEAFF | TGTGCCAGCAGCGTAGTCCAGGGGGCTGTTGAAGCTTTCTTT
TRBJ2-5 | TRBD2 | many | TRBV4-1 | CASSQELAQETQYF | TGCGCCAGCAGCCAAGAACTAGCGCAAGAGACCCAGTACTTC
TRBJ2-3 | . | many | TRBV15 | CATSSVEGPSTDTQYF | TGTGCCACCAGCTCCGTAGAGGGCCCTAGCACAGATACGCAGTATTTT
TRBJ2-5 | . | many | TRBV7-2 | CASSPIAALLETQYF | TGTGCCAGCAGCCCTATAGCTGCCTTGTTAGAGACCCAGTACTTC
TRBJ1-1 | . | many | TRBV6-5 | CASSTDRFSEAFF | TGTGCCAGCAGTACCGACAGGTTCTCTGAAGCTTTCTTT
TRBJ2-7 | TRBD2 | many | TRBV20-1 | CSAGRGGYEQYF | TGCAGTGCTGGACGCGGGGGATACGAGCAGTACTTC
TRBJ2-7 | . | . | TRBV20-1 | CSARDPGSYEQYF | TGCAGTGCTAGAGATCCCGGGAGCTACGAGCAGTACTTC
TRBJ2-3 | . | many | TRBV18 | CASSPGLSTDTQYF | TGTGCCAGCTCACCGGGCCTAAGCACAGATACGCAGTATTTT
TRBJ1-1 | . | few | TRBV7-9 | CASSPTTGLEAFF | TGTGCCAGCAGCCCCACCACCGGCTTAGAAGCTTTCTTT
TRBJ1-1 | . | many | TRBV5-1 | CASSFNLNTEAFF | TGCGCCAGCAGCTTCAATTTGAACACTGAAGCTTTCTTT
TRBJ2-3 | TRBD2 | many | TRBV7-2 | CASSLGAGGGSLTDTQYF | TGTGCCAGCAGCTTGGGGGCGGGAGGGGGGAGTCTCACAGATACGCAGTATTTT
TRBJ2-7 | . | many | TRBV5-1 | CASSLYGRVAATYEQYF | TGCGCCAGCAGCTTGTATGGTCGGGTAGCGGCAACCTACGAGCAGTACTTC
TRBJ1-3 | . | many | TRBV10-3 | CAISESPGTSRNTIYF | TGTGCCATCAGTGAGTCTCCCGGGACAAGCCGAAACACCATATATTTT
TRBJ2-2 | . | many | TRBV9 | CASSRPYRGAETGELFF | TGTGCCAGCAGCCGTCCCTACCGAGGGGCTGAGACCGGGGAGCTGTTTTTT
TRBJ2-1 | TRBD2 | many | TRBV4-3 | CASSHPGLADYNEQFF | TGCGCCAGCAGCCACCCGGGACTAGCGGACTACAATGAGCAGTTCTTC
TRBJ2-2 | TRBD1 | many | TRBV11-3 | CASSTRQGIGTGELFF | TGTGCCAGCAGCACCCGACAGGGGATCGGCACCGGGGAGCTGTTTTTT
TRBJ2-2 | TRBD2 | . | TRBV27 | CASLDRAGGNTGELFF | TGTGCCAGCTTAGACCGGGCGGGAGGGAACACCGGGGAGCTGTTTTTT
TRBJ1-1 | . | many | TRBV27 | CASSLQGGKGTEAFF | TGTGCCAGCAGTCTCCAGGGAGGGAAAGGGACTGAAGCTTTCTTT
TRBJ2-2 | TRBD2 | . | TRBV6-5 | CASSYSLWREGGGELFF | TGTGCCAGCAGTTACTCGTTATGGCGGGAGGGCGGCGGGGAGCTGTTTTTT